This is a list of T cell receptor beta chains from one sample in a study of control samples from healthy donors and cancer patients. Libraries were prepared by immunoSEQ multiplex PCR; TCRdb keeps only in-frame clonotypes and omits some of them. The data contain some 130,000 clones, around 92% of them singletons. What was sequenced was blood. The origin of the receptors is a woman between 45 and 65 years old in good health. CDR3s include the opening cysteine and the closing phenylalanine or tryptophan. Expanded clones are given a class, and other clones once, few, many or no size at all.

CAWSVRGGEKLFF,-,TRBJ1-4,13,TRBV30
CASSPGRRNTEAFF,few,TRBJ1-1,14,TRBV19
CASSLSLRDTGELFF,-,TRBJ2-2,15,TRBV18
CASSYSMGPNTGELFF,-,TRBJ2-2,16,TRBV6-5
CASSQVLPGANTEAFF,-,TRBJ1-1,16,TRBV4-1
CATSRAGNTEAFF,-,TRBJ1-1,13,TRBV15
CASGSRREQDTQYF,-,TRBJ2-3,14,TRBV19
CASSSRTGGSSPLHF,-,TRBJ1-6,15,TRBV5-8
CASSLSAPVSYTF,-,TRBJ1-2,13,TRBV28
CASSLVPGGSQPQHF,-,TRBJ1-5,15,TRBV5-1
CASSLGTSGGASEQFF,-,TRBJ2-1,16,TRBV18
CASSLSRSTNTYNSPLHF,-,TRBJ1-6,18,TRBV28
CSAGKAQTQYF,once,TRBJ2-3,11,TRBV20-1
CASSLGGTWETQYF,-,TRBJ2-5,14,TRBV5-6
CASRGTAGFDYTF,-,TRBJ1-2,13,TRBV6-4
CASSLSSGLQGQGRHRPTNEKLFF,-,TRBJ1-4,24,TRBV4-2